The T cell receptor (beta chain) under discussion was sequenced for a study of blood T cell repertoires in COVID-19. Study-level information: Collection of acute and convalescent COVID-19 samples took place in the United States, Italy and Spain. T cells, B-cell-depleted T cells, or PBMCs provided the cDNA or gDNA that served as material.

J gave up 4 bases and V 4 bases, and 8 bases lay outside the gene matches. Germline lookup yields CDR1 KGHDR and CDR2 SFDVKD. This CDR3 spans 15 amino acids. As handled by the study authors: It was from reference gene primer amplification that nucleated cell counts were estimated. Repertoires were generated with immunoSEQ multiplex PCR, while TCRdb's copy carries only in-frame clones and drops some. V, J and clone size reflect that table, while D and trimming were determined from the DNA. The sample includes roughly 130,000 clones, approximately 87% of them seen just once. Sequenced input: peripheral blood. The clonotype originates from a woman aged 55-70 years with acute or convalescent COVID-19. The chain has TRBV24-1 and TRBJ2-7; the match to TRBD2 covers 8 bases. The CDR3 DNA is TGTGCCACCAGTGACGGGGGGGGACACCGATACGAGCAGTACGTC. Protein product: CATSDGGGHRYEQYV.